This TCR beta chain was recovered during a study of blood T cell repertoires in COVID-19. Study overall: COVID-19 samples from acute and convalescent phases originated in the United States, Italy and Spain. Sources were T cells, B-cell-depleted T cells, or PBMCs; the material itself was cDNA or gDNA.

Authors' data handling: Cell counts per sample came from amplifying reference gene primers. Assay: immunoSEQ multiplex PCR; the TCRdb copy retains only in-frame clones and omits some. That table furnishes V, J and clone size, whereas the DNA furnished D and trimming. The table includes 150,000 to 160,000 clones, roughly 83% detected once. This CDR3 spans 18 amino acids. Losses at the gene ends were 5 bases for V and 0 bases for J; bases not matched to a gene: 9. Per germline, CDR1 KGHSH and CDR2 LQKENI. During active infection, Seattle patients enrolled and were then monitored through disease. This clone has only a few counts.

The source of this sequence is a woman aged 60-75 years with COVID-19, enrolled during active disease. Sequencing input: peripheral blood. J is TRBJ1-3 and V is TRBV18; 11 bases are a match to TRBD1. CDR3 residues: CASSIGTGGQRSGNTIYF. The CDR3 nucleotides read TGTGCCAGCTCAATCGGGACAGGGGGACAACGCTCTGGAAACACCATATATTTT.